This TCR beta chain was recovered during a study of blood T cell repertoires in COVID-19 (dated by TCRdb to about 2020). In terms of the full investigation: Collaborator samples came from the United States, Italy and Spain and covered acute and convalescent phases of COVID-19. The material from the prospective study consisted of cDNA or gDNA derived from T cells, B-cell-depleted T cells, or PBMCs. Subjects who had been exposed to COVID-19, were actively infected with it, or had recovered from it provided the deeply sampled blood TCRbeta repertoires that made up the dataset. The repertoires were released in a freely available public database meant as a resource for research on the immune response to SARS-CoV-2. Samples came from the ongoing ImmuneRACE study (first 160 participants) plus 1,254 subjects from 6 global collaborators. The sample metadata nearly always contained a de-identified subject ID, COVID-19 status, age in years and sex. Where HLA class I and class II types were available, the types were taken from metadata supplied by the sample provider, not from assay-based typing. Study-wide conclusions, independent of this receptor: The quantity of clinical and demographic metadata differed by source and by participant and was supplied without curation.

As to this clone: The antigen this receptor binds is unknown. Per-base quality was not reported, and no clone a single base away is much larger than it.

For CDR1 and CDR2, the germline V gene (reference sequence) lists LGHDT and YNNKEL. Trimming costs V 5 bases and J 4 bases, and their ends lie 11 bases apart. Reading from cysteine to phenylalanine, the CDR3 counts 14 amino acids. Solely the CDR3 DNA is kept, with 42 bases framed from the first base. TCRbeta CDR3 regions were amplified from genomic DNA by means of the immunoSEQ Assay, a bias-controlled multiplex PCR. The paper's data handling went like this. The number of nucleated cells in each sample was estimated from the amplification of reference gene primers within the assay. To quantify the absolute abundance of each unique TCRbeta CDR3 rearrangement, sequence reads were collapsed and filtered. Productive Simpson clonality was computed per sample as the square root of Simpson's diversity index over productive rearrangements. What TCRdb holds here is the immuneACCESS table cut down to in-frame rearrangements. Part of the clones is not present; checked against another copy, under half of the missing clones reflect an unresolved V gene, and the others are unexplained. V and J calls plus clone size are reproduced from that table; the DNA served to infer D and trimming. For this sample there are about 180,000 clones; about 88% appear just once. 2.9% of the sample goes to the ten largest clones.

Each collaborating institution followed its own protocols to collect whole blood in K2EDTA tubes. Collaborator samples were shipped for TCRbeta analysis as frozen whole blood, isolated PBMCs, or DNA extracted from either sample type. What was sequenced was peripheral blood. This clonotype originated in a woman aged 30 to 39 with active or convalescent COVID-19. This chain joins TRBV3-1 (or the pseudogene TRBV3-2) to TRBJ2-2; D gene: possibly TRBD2, on 5 matching bases. The CDR3 reads as follows: CASSLRGFTGELFF. The sequenced DNA is TGTGCCAGCAGCTTGCGAGGGTTCACCGGGGAGCTGTTTTTT.